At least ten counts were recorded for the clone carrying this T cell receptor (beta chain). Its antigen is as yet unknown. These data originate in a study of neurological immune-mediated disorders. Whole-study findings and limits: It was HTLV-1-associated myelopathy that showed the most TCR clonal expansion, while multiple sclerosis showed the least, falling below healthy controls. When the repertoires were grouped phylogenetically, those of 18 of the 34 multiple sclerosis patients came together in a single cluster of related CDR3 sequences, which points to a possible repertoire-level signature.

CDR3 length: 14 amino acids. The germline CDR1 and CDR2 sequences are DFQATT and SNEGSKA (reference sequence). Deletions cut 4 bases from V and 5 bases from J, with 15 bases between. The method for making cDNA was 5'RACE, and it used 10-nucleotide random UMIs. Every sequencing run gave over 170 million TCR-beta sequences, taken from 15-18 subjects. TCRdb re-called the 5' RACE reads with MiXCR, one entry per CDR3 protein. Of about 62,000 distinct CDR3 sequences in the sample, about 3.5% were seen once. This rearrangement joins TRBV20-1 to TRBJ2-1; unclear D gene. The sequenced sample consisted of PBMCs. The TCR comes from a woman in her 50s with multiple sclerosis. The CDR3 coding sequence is TGCAGTGCTAAAAATTACAGACAAGACAATGAGCAGTTCTTC. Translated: CSAKNYRQDNEQFF.